This entry lists 23 T cell receptor beta chains sequenced from one sample in a study of T cells in Graves' hyperthyroidism and ophthalmopathy. Amplification of TCR beta CDR3 regions was performed using RNA transcripts as template. First-round RT-PCR with HTBI primers amplified the TCR CDR3 region. TCRdb analysed the multiplex PCR reads with MiXCR anew, one entry per CDR3 protein. The sample carries hundreds of thousands of distinct CDR3 sequences, roughly 14% recorded once. Sequencing was carried out using blood. The receptor set was obtained from a woman aged 40 to 50 with Graves' ophthalmopathy.

The chain joins TRBV6-1 to TRBJ1-2, with a weak D call TRBD1 (6 bases). Germline values: CDR1 MNHNS, CDR2 SASEGT. This CDR3 comprises 15 residues. V was cut by 6 bases and J by 2 bases, with 16 bases left in between. The CDR3 sequence: CASSHAGGSNYGYTF. The CDR3 DNA sequence: TGTGCCAGCAGCCACGCGGGGGGCTCCAACTATGGCTACACCTTC.

In its sample, this clonotype was seen many times. This chain links TRBV6-5 with TRBJ2-7; D remains ambiguous. Germline CDR1 MNHEY, CDR2 SVGAGI. This CDR3 is 13 amino acids long. V lost 2 bases to trimming and J lost 7 bases, with 12 bases between them. The CDR3 DNA is TGTGCCAGCAGTTACGTGGTGGGTTGGGAGCAGTACTTC. As protein: CASSYVVGWEQYF.

CDR3 in amino acids: CASSYTAGAPTYEQYF. In DNA form, the CDR3 reads TGTGCCAGCAGTTACACGGCGGGGGCCCCTACCTACGAGCAGTACTTC. The chain joins TRBV6-5 to TRBJ2-7, with D possibly TRBD2 on 7 matching bases. Germline V gives CDR1 MNHEY, CDR2 SVGAGI. The CDR3 runs 16 residues. The V gene lost 2 bases and the J gene lost 2 bases, with 16 bases spanning the gap.

In regard to this clonotype: The CDR3 does not end in the conserved phenylalanine or tryptophan, so this is likely a read error. The genes are TRBV4-1 and TRBJ1-1, with TRBD1 matching 7 bases. CDR1 and CDR2 (germline): MGHRA, YSYEKL. This CDR3 has 15 residues. Trimming took 1 base from V and 6 from J; bases not matched to a gene: 8. DNA of the CDR3: TGCGCCAGCAGCCAAGGCTCCCTAGGGGGCCCTGAAGCTTTCCTT. It yields the protein CASSQGSLGGPEAFL.

This clonotype was seen repeatedly, ten times or more. V usage is TRBV7-2 and J usage is TRBJ2-7; possibly TRBD2 for D (5 bases). Trimming left V 5 bases short and J 5 bases short, with 16 bases between. The CDR3 length is 14 residues. The germline V gene has CDR1 SGHTA and CDR2 FQGNSA. CDR3 DNA: TGTGCCAGCAGCACCGGGGTACAGTCTAACGAGCAGTACTTC. It is translated as CASSTGVQSNEQYF. The full variable domain, in which reference TRBV7-2 and TRBJ2-7 provide the parts outside the CDR3, is GAGVSQSPSNKVTEKGKDVELRCDPISGHTALYWYRQSLGQGLEFLIYFQGNSAPDKSGLPSDRFSAERTGGSVSTLTIQRTQQEDSAVYLCASSTGVQSNEQYFGPGTRLTVT.

This clonotype was counted between two and nine times. V and J are TRBV6-1 and TRBJ2-4; D is tentatively TRBD1 or TRBD2 (5 bases each). Trimming took off 5 bases at V and 0 bases at J, with 17 bases between the two ends. The CDR3 is made up of 17 amino acids. Germline loops: CDR1 MNHNS, CDR2 SASEGT. The CDR3 here is CASSLPPGTLAKNIQYF. CDR3 DNA: TGTGCCAGCAGTCTCCCGCCCGGGACCTTAGCCAAAAACATTCAGTACTTC.

On this clonotype: A much bigger clone sits one base away, suggesting this may be a read error. The chain employs TRBV6-1 and TRBJ1-1; no clear D. From germline, CDR1 is MNHNS and CDR2 SASEGT. The V end was cut by 11 bases, the J end by 6 bases, with 10 bases between. The CDR3 is 10 residues long. Here the CDR3 reads CARTSPEAFF. The CDR3 DNA reads TGTGCCCGCACGTCTCCTGAAGCTTTCTTT.

This clonotype has only a few counts. Mismatch with germline at one junction end may stem from a read error. V gene TRBV10-2 combines with J gene TRBJ2-6; a possible D gene is TRBD1 (6 bases). This CDR3 contains 15 residues. Germline CDR1 and CDR2: WSHSY and SAAADI. The CDR3 region is CASREQGSGANVLTF. As DNA, the CDR3 is TGCGCCAGCCGTGAGCAGGGGTCTGGGGCCAACGTCCTGACTTTC.

The CDR3 sequence is CSARDGGSGNTIYF. The CDR3 nucleotides read TGCAGTGCTAGAGACGGGGGCTCTGGAAACACCATATATTTT. The chain recombines TRBV20-1 with TRBJ1-3, with a tentative D call TRBD1 (5 bases). The CDR3 totals 14 residues. V was pared by 0 bases and J by 0 bases, with 6 bases between. Looked up from germline, CDR1 is DFQATT and CDR2 is SNEGSKA (reference sequence).

Worth noting for this clonotype: At one boundary the junction diverges from the germline segment, which might be a read error. V and J are TRBV29-1 and TRBJ1-2; perhaps TRBD1 as D (6 bases). The germline V gene encodes CDR1 SQVTM and CDR2 ANQGSEA. CDR3 length equals 14 residues. This CDR3 is CSVRTGTVSYGHTF. DNA for the CDR3: TGCAGCGTTAGAACAGGGACGGTTAGCTATGGCCACACCTTC.

This clonotype was seen ten or more times. This chain links TRBV12-3 or TRBV12-4 with TRBJ2-7; 9 bases match TRBD1. J was trimmed by 3 bases and V by 5 bases; bases with no gene match: 8. This CDR3 is built from 15 residues. CDR3 nucleotide sequence: TGTGCCAGCAGTAATACAGGGGGCGAGGGCTACGAGCAGTACTTC. The encoded protein is CASSNTGGEGYEQYF.

There are many counts of this clonotype. The chain links TRBV24-1 to TRBJ1-6; 7 nucleotides align to TRBD1. Germline V gene sequence: CDR1 KGHDR, CDR2 SFDVKD. J was trimmed by 5 bases and V by 10 bases; bases with no gene match: 4. There are 13 residues in the CDR3. Written as DNA, the CDR3 is TGTGCCACGTCGGGGACAGATAATTCACCCCTCCACTTT. It translates to CATSGTDNSPLHF.

The rearrangement links TRBV4-1 to TRBJ1-1; D is uncertain. Germline assignment: CDR1 MGHRA and CDR2 YSYEKL. Trimming left V 4 bases short and J 0 bases short, with 12 bases between. This CDR3 has 15 amino acids. CDR3 protein: CASSPSVALNTEAFF. Here the CDR3 DNA reads TGCGCCAGCAGCCCATCTGTGGCCTTGAACACTGAAGCTTTCTTT.

This clonotype has ten or more counts. The chain links TRBV5-6 to TRBJ2-7; D unclear. The V gene lost 5 bases and the J gene lost 2 bases, with 17 bases spanning the gap. CDR3 size: 15 residues. Germline-derived CDR1 and CDR2 are SGHDT and YYEEEE. The CDR3 spells CASSFRPRVTYEQYF. The CDR3 DNA is TGTGCCAGCAGTTTCCGGCCCCGGGTAACCTACGAGCAGTACTTC. Supplemented by reference TRBV5-6 and TRBJ2-7, the full variable domain reads DAGVTQSPTHLIKTRGQQVTLRCSPKSGHDTVSWYQQALGQGPQFIFQYYEEEERQRGNFPDRFSGHQFPNYSSELNVNALLLGDSALYLCASSFRPRVTYEQYFGPGTRLTVT.

This clonotype occurred many times. J is TRBJ2-2 and V is TRBV6-2 or TRBV6-3, with 12 bases matching TRBD2. The J segment lost 4 bases and the V segment lost 4 bases, leaving 10 bases of the junction unmatched. Germline CDR1 is MNHEY and CDR2 is SVGEGT. CDR3 length: 18 amino acids. CDR3 bases: TGTGCCAGCAGTTTAACTGGACTAGCGGGATTCGGCACCGGGGAGCTGTTTTTT. This sequence encodes CASSLTGLAGFGTGELFF.

This clonotype was counted many times. This rearrangement joins TRBV12-3 or TRBV12-4 to TRBJ1-1; 7 bases match TRBD1. The CDR3 extends over 14 amino acids. With V trimmed by 4 bases and J by 9 bases, 11 bases remained unmatched. CDR3 region: CASSSLVRGGKAFF. The CDR3, as DNA: TGTGCCAGCAGTTCCCTTGTCAGGGGGGGAAAAGCTTTCTTT.

This clonotype was picked up many times. The J gene is TRBJ1-5, the V gene TRBV28, with D hard to call. The germline gives CDR1 MDHEN, CDR2 SYDVKM. The CDR3 contains 15 residues. V lost 2 bases, J lost 7 bases, and 15 bases lay in between. CDR3 DNA sequence: TGTGCCAGCAGTTTAACGGTCTGGGAAGGACAGCCCCAGCATTTT. This encodes CASSLTVWEGQPQHF.

There are many counts of this clonotype. The chain employs TRBV5-1 and TRBJ1-1, with 11 bases identical to TRBD1. V lost 2 bases and J lost 4; bases outside the gene matches: 4. This CDR3 has 15 amino acids. Germline V gene lookup returns CDR1 SGHRS and CDR2 YFSETQ. CDR3 in amino acids: CASSLRTGGGTEAFF. CDR3 bases: TGCGCCAGCAGCTTACGGACAGGGGGCGGCACTGAAGCTTTCTTT.

This clonotype was detected only a few times. This chain links TRBV3-1 with TRBJ2-5; 7 nucleotides agree with TRBD1. The CDR3 is 14 residues long. V trimming: 3 bases; J trimming: 5 bases; junction bases outside the gene matches: 6. Germline V CDR1 and CDR2: LGHDT, YNNKEL (reference sequence). This CDR3 is CASSQRMTGETQYF. The CDR3 DNA reads as TGTGCCAGCAGCCAGCGCATGACAGGGGAGACCCAGTACTTC.

The chain links TRBV4-2 to TRBJ2-2, with 9 nucleotides matching TRBD2. The length of the CDR3 is 17 residues. Germline lookup yields CDR1 LGHNA and CDR2 YNFKEQ. V trimming: 0 bases; J trimming: 1 base; junction bases outside the gene matches: 3. The CDR3 DNA follows: TGTGCCAGCAGCCAAGATAGTAGCGGGGGGAACACCGGGGAGCTGTTTTTT. Translating gives CASSQDSSGGNTGELFF.

The chain combines TRBV6-2 or TRBV6-3 with TRBJ1-1; unclear D gene. The CDR3 length is 15 residues. Germline V CDR1 and CDR2: MNHEY, SVGEGT. V lost 2 bases to trimming and J lost 0 bases, with 10 bases between them. CDR3 sequence reads: CASSYGQTMNTEAFF. Here the CDR3 DNA reads TGTGCCAGCAGTTACGGGCAGACCATGAACACTGAAGCTTTCTTT.

This chain uses TRBV29-1 with TRBJ2-7; no clear D. CDR1 and CDR2 (germline): SQVTM, ANQGSEA. Trimming removed 4 bases from V and 2 bases from J, with 12 bases in between. The CDR3 consists of 13 residues. CDR3 DNA: TGCAGCGTTGTTGGTAGGACCACCTACGAGCAGTACTTC. Encoded protein: CSVVGRTTYEQYF.

There are many counts of this clonotype. The V call is TRBV20-1, the J call TRBJ2-7, with 7 bases that match TRBD2. The CDR3 is 16 residues long. Trimming at V came to 2 bases and at J to 5 bases, leaving 15 bases not matched to a gene. In germline, CDR1 is DFQATT, CDR2 SNEGSKA (reference sequence). CDR3: CSARTPLGGSADEQYF. The DNA for the CDR3 is TGCAGTGCTAGAACCCCCCTTGGCGGGAGTGCCGACGAGCAGTACTTC.